Listed here are 26 T cell receptor beta chains from one sample, sequenced in a study of T cells after yellow fever vaccination. In TCRdb, the 5' RACE reads were re-called with MiXCR into one record per CDR3 protein. The sample lists a few hundred thousand distinct CDR3 sequences; more than 3% were seen once. Specimen: PBMCs, collected on the day of the yellow fever booster vaccination. The receptors were gathered from a man younger than 35 who received the YFV17D yellow fever vaccine.

Ten or more counts support this clonotype. This chain joins TRBV12-3 or TRBV12-4 and TRBJ2-7, with D unresolved. The CDR3 is made up of 12 amino acids. V was clipped by 5 bases and J by 3 bases, with 8 bases between them. The CDR3 spells CASSRHGYEQYV. Written as DNA, the CDR3 is TGTGCCAGCAGTCGTCACGGCTACGAGCAGTACGTC.

The V gene is TRBV20-1, the J gene TRBJ2-3; the D is unclear. V was shortened by 3 bases and J by 1 base, with 11 bases between the two germline ends. The CDR3 is 14 amino acids. Germline V gene sequence: CDR1 DFQATT, CDR2 SNEGSKA (reference sequence). The CDR3 reads CSASRSLRTDTQYF. The CDR3 DNA follows: TGCAGTGCTAGCAGGAGTTTACGCACAGATACGCAGTATTTT.

This clonotype was detected many times. The chain has TRBV20-1 and TRBJ2-1, with TRBD2 matching over 16 bases. V shed 0 bases and J 5 bases; nucleotides not matched to a gene: 7. The CDR3 is 18 residues long. The germline gives CDR1 DFQATT, CDR2 SNEGSKA (reference sequence). The CDR3 sequence: CSARDQGLAGGPNNEQFF. CDR3 DNA: TGCAGTGCTAGAGATCAGGGACTAGCGGGGGGGCCAAACAATGAGCAGTTCTTC.

This clonotype was detected many times. The rearrangement uses TRBV24-1 and TRBJ2-2; tentatively, D is TRBD1 (6 bases). V was trimmed by 5 bases and J by 6 bases, leaving 21 bases between them. Germline V gene data show CDR1 as KGHDR and CDR2 as SFDVKD. CDR3 length equals 17 residues. CDR3 sequence: CATSASKDSARSGELFF. In nucleotides, the CDR3 is TGTGCCACCAGTGCCTCTAAGGACAGTGCGAGGTCCGGGGAGCTGTTTTTT.

This clonotype has at least ten counts. The chain uses TRBV4-1 and TRBJ2-7; D perhaps matches TRBD2 (6 bases). Germline values: CDR1 MGHRA, CDR2 YSYEKL. Trimming pared 0 bases from V and 3 bases from J, leaving 18 bases between. The CDR3 length is 17 residues. Here the CDR3 DNA reads TGCGCCAGCAGCCAAGATGGGTCGGGGGACCACGGCTACGAGCAGTACGTC. Translation gives CASSQDGSGDHGYEQYV.

A few counts support this clonotype. The V and J genes are TRBV20-1 and TRBJ2-1; TRBD1 might be the D (6 bases). The germline V gene has CDR1 DFQATT and CDR2 SNEGSKA (reference sequence). This CDR3 is built from 16 residues. Trimming took off 3 bases at V and 4 bases at J, with 19 bases between the two ends. The CDR3 here is CSASSSPTGGYNEQFF. CDR3 DNA sequence: TGCAGTGCTAGCTCTTCCCCGACAGGTGGTTACAATGAGCAGTTCTTC.

This clonotype occurred a few times. DNA for the CDR3: TGTGCCAGCAGTTACTCCCCGGTTGGAACTGAAGCTTTCTTT. Translated: CASSYSPVGTEAFF. The rearrangement joins TRBV6-2 or TRBV6-3 to TRBJ1-1; D unresolved. Trimming took 0 bases from V and 5 from J, leaving 10 bases between them. Germline V gene lookup returns CDR1 MNHEY and CDR2 SVGEGT. The CDR3 length is 14 residues.

This clonotype occurred many times. J is TRBJ2-4 and V is TRBV6-5, with D possibly called TRBD1 or TRBD2 (5 bases each). The germline V gene encodes CDR1 MNHEY and CDR2 SVGAGI. This CDR3 region has 15 residues. V was trimmed by 4 bases and J by 0 bases, leaving 10 bases between them. The CDR3 DNA reads TGTGCCAGCAGTTTGGGACGGCTAGCCAAAAACATTCAGTACTTC. Translating gives CASSLGRLAKNIQYF.

This clonotype has just a few counts. The V and J genes are TRBV7-2 and TRBJ2-1, with 8 bases that match TRBD1. The junction had 3 bases not matched to a gene; V was cut back by 3 bases and J by 8 bases. This CDR3 is built from 13 residues. Germline V gene sequence: CDR1 SGHTA, CDR2 FQGNSA. CDR3 coding DNA: TGTGCCAGCAGCTTGGACAGGGCCCATGAGCAGTTCTTC. Protein sequence: CASSLDRAHEQFF. The whole variable domain, remainder taken from reference TRBV7-2 and TRBJ2-1, is GAGVSQSPSNKVTEKGKDVELRCDPISGHTALYWYRQSLGQGLEFLIYFQGNSAPDKSGLPSDRFSAERTGGSVSTLTIQRTQQEDSAVYLCASSLDRAHEQFFGPGTRLTVL.

This clonotype was detected a few times. This chain connects TRBV21-1 to TRBJ1-6. TRBV21-1 is an annotated pseudogene. CDR3 size: 13 residues. The CDR3 protein is CASSRRGGSPLHF. As DNA, the CDR3 is TGTGCCAGCAGCCGCCGGGGGGGCTCACCCCTCCACTTT.

The chain couples TRBV5-5 to TRBJ2-1, with TRBD1 matching 7 bases. Germline V gene data show CDR1 as SGHKS and CDR2 as YYEKEE (reference sequence). The CDR3 runs 14 residues. V lost 5 bases, J lost 8 bases, and 10 bases stayed unmatched. CDR3 protein: CASSWMGTEDEQFF. The CDR3 DNA reads TGTGCCAGCAGTTGGATGGGGACAGAGGATGAGCAGTTCTTC.

This clonotype was recorded many times. The chain carries TRBV6-5 and TRBJ2-5, with 9 bases aligning to TRBD2. CDR1 and CDR2 from the germline V gene are MNHEY and SVGAGI. The V gene end was trimmed by 5 bases and the J gene end by 7 bases; junction bases not matched to a gene: 11. This CDR3 region has 15 residues. The CDR3 nucleotides are TGTGCCAGCAGTCCCGGGACTAGCCCTTCAGGGACCCAGTACTTC. Encoded protein: CASSPGTSPSGTQYF.

The rearrangement uses TRBV24-1 and TRBJ1-1, with D hard to call. Deletions cut 0 bases from V and 7 bases from J, with 5 bases between. Germline V gives CDR1 KGHDR, CDR2 SFDVKD. This CDR3 region has 12 residues. CDR3 protein: CATSDLAGEAFF. CDR3 sequence (DNA): TGTGCCACCAGTGATTTGGCTGGTGAAGCTTTCTTT.

There are a few counts of this clonotype. The chain uses TRBV5-1 and TRBJ1-2; weak D call: TRBD1 (5 bases). The CDR3 contains 14 residues. V was pared by 2 bases and J by 3 bases, with 11 bases between. The germline CDR1 and CDR2 sequences are SGHRS and YFSETQ. This CDR3 reads CASSLRGEHYGYTF. Written as DNA, the CDR3 is TGCGCCAGCAGCTTAAGAGGGGAGCACTATGGCTACACCTTC.

This sequence joins TRBV2 and TRBJ2-7; D is undetermined. V lost 0 bases and J 1 base, leaving 4 bases between the germline ends. The CDR3 is made up of 13 amino acids. Germline values: CDR1 SNHLY, CDR2 FYNNEI. In DNA, the CDR3 is TGTGCCAGCAGTGAAGCGATATCCTACGAGCAGTACTTC. Amino acid sequence: CASSEAISYEQYF.

This clonotype was seen a few times. J is TRBJ1-2 and V is TRBV6-5; D unclear. Germline CDR1 is MNHEY and CDR2 is SVGAGI. V dropped 5 bases and J dropped 8 bases, with 21 bases sitting between them. The CDR3 loop spans 15 amino acids. The CDR3 protein is CASSPSSPGLGGYTF. The CDR3 region has the DNA TGTGCCAGCAGTCCTTCTTCCCCTGGGTTGGGCGGCTACACCTTC.

This clonotype was detected ten times or more. The chain links TRBV7-2 to TRBJ2-1, with TRBD1 matching over 7 bases. Germline lookup yields CDR1 SGHTA and CDR2 FQGNSA. The CDR3 covers 15 residues. J lost 4 bases, V lost 6 bases, and 9 bases had no gene match. CDR3 nucleotides: TGTGCCAGCAGAATAACCGGGACAGATTACAATGAGCAGTTCTTC. Translated, it gives CASRITGTDYNEQFF.

In this sample, this clonotype turned up many times. The chain is built from TRBV5-1 and TRBJ1-5; D is unresolved. This CDR3 region has 15 residues. The V end was cut by 4 bases, the J end by 0 bases, with 11 bases between. Germline-derived CDR1 and CDR2 are SGHRS and YFSETQ. The CDR3 region has the DNA TGCGCCAGCAGCACGGACGGGAGTAGCAATCAGCCCCAGCATTTT. This translates into CASSTDGSSNQPQHF.

This clonotype was observed many times. The DNA of the CDR3 is TGCGCCAGCAGCCGGACCGGGGGGGGATACACTGAAGCTTTCTTT. Translation gives CASSRTGGGYTEAFF. The chain couples TRBV5-1 to TRBJ1-1; perhaps TRBD1 as D (5 bases). The CDR3 loop spans 15 amino acids. The germline V gene has CDR1 SGHRS and CDR2 YFSETQ. V lost 4 bases and J lost 3, with 16 bases in between.

The rearrangement uses TRBV6-5 and TRBJ2-3; possibly TRBD1 or TRBD2 for D (5 bases each). Germline CDR1 is MNHEY and CDR2 is SVGAGI. V was trimmed by 1 base and J by 11 bases, leaving 10 bases between them. This CDR3 has 12 amino acids. CDR3: CASSYWDGKQYF. The CDR3 bases are TGTGCCAGCAGTTACTGGGACGGAAAGCAGTATTTT.

The chain uses TRBV29-1 and TRBJ2-1; D not resolved. V gave up 3 bases and J gave up 4 bases, with 10 bases separating them. The germline CDR1 and CDR2 sequences are SQVTM and ANQGSEA. The CDR3 loop spans 13 amino acids. DNA for the CDR3: TGCAGCGTTGAGTCCGGAACATACAATGAGCAGTTCTTC. It is translated as CSVESGTYNEQFF.

This rearrangement joins TRBV6-2 or TRBV6-3 to TRBJ1-4; D unresolved. Trimming cost V 4 bases and J 8 bases, with 8 bases left between them. The CDR3 has 12 residues. The germline gives CDR1 MNHEY, CDR2 SVGEGT. The CDR3 bases are TGTGCCAGCAGTTCGAGGGAAGAAAAACTGTTTTTT. Protein: CASSSREEKLFF.

The table lists this clonotype with many counts. The rearrangement uses TRBV7-9 and TRBJ1-2; the D gene is possibly TRBD1 (5 bases). V was pared by 6 bases and J by 4 bases, with 12 bases between. The CDR3 extends over 13 amino acids. Looked up from germline, CDR1 is SEHNR and CDR2 is FQNEAQ (reference sequence). CDR3 nucleotide sequence: TGTGCCAGCAGGCGGGGGGGAACCTATGGCTACACCTTC. It codes for CASRRGGTYGYTF.

This clonotype was seen at least ten times. V usage is TRBV20-1 and J usage is TRBJ2-6; D tentatively fits TRBD1 or TRBD2 (5 bases each). This CDR3 comprises 17 residues. The germline V gene encodes CDR1 DFQATT and CDR2 SNEGSKA (reference sequence). Between the trimmed V and J ends, which lost 1 base and 1 base, there was a span of 14 bases. The CDR3 DNA follows: TGCAGTGCTAGAGCACCCCAGGGACCGTCTGGGGCCAACGTCCTGACTTTC. Protein: CSARAPQGPSGANVLTF.

The sample holds many counts of this clonotype. This chain connects TRBV7-2 to TRBJ2-3; 15 bases map to TRBD2. Germline V gives CDR1 SGHTA, CDR2 FQGNSA. The CDR3 sequence is 16 residues long. Germline trimming cut 5 bases from V and 5 bases from J; bases unmatched to any gene: 5. The CDR3 nucleotides read TGTGCCAGCAGCCCGACGGGACTAGCGGGGGGAGATACGCAGTATTTT. This translates into CASSPTGLAGGDTQYF.

This clonotype was found many times. The rearrangement links TRBV6-5 to TRBJ1-2, with D uncertain. The germline V and J ends were trimmed by 2 bases and 7 bases, with 17 bases remaining between them. The CDR3 spans 15 residues. Germline V gene sequence: CDR1 MNHEY, CDR2 SVGAGI. CDR3 in amino acids: CASSYNGPGMGGYTF. The CDR3 DNA follows: TGTGCCAGCAGTTACAACGGCCCAGGAATGGGTGGCTACACCTTC.